This T cell receptor (beta chain) was found in a study of breast tumors, draining lymph nodes, adjacent tissues. The study's findings and limits: That most tumor T cells come from lymph nodes remained unproven. Compared with basal-like, luminal-like tumors shared significantly more repertoire with nontumor tissue. Tumors had less TCR diversity than lymph nodes, more than nontumor tissue.

This clonotype was picked up many times. Its matching antigen is unknown. TCRdb passed the multiplex PCR reads through MiXCR, listing each CDR3 protein once. The profile shows some 38,000 distinct CDR3 sequences, 35% to 45% of them singletons. This sequence originates from a female donor with breast cancer. Some clones in this sample may be carry-over from other donors' samples. The sequenced sample consisted of breast tumor tissue.

CDR3 amino acids: CASNPDRSRNNEQFF. CDR3 nucleotide sequence: TGTGCCAGCAACCCCGACAGGAGCCGGAACAATGAGCAGTTCTTC. The chain carries TRBV27 and TRBJ2-1; possibly TRBD1 for D (6 bases). The CDR3 extends over 15 amino acids. In germline, CDR1 is MNHEY, CDR2 SMNVEV (reference sequence). V shed 7 bases and J shed 5 bases, with 18 bases lying between them.